The following is a T cell receptor beta chain sequence with its context. Libraries were prepared by immunoSEQ multiplex PCR; TCRdb keeps only in-frame clonotypes and omits some of them. The sample includes approximately 620,000 clones, almost 97% of them seen just once. The data derive from a study of shared clonotypes between healthy human individuals. The CDR3 is 13 residues long. V lost 7 bases to trimming and J lost 0 bases, with 9 bases between them. The V gene's germline CDR1 is SGHDT and CDR2 YYEEEE. Input material: naive CD4+ T cells sorted from blood. Subset defined: CD45RA+ positively selected. This chain uses TRBV5-6 with TRBJ2-3, with D hard to call. The TCR was taken from a woman between 25 and 40 years old in good health. The CDR3 protein is CASRLTSTDTQYF. CDR3 in DNA: TGTGCCAGCCGCCTGACTAGCACAGATACGCAGTATTTT. Full variable domain (outside the CDR3, taken from reference TRBV5-6 and TRBJ2-3): DAGVTQSPTHLIKTRGQQVTLRCSPKSGHDTVSWYQQALGQGPQFIFQYYEEEERQRGNFPDRFSGHQFPNYSSELNVNALLLGDSALYLCASRLTSTDTQYFGPGTRLTVL.